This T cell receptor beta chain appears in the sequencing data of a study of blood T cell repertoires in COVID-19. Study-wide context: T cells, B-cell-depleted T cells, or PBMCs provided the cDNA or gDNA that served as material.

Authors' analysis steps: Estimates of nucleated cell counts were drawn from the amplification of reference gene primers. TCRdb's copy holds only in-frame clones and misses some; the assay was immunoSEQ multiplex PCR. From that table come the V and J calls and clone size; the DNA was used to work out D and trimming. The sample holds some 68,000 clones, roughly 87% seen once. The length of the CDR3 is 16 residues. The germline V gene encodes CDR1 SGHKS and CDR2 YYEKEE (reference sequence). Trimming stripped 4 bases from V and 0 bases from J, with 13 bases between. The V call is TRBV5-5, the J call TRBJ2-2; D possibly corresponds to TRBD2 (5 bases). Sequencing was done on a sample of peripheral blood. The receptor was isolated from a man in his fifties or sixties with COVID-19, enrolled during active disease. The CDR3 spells CASSLSSRANTGELFF. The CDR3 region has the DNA TGTGCCAGCAGCCTCTCCTCGAGGGCGAACACCGGGGAGCTGTTTTTT.